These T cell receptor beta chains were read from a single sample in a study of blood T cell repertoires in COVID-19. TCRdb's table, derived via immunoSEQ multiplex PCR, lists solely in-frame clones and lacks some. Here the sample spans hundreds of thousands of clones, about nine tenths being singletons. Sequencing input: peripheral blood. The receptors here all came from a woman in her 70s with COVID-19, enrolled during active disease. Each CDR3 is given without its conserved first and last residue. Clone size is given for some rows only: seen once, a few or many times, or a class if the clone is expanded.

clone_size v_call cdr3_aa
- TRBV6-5 ASSPGTGGEQF
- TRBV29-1 SVEEGGGGYT
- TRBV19 ASSTDRVGGYT
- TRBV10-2 ASSEDTPVLSYNSPLH
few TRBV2 ASRKGAALSQH
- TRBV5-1 ASSREGIQETQY
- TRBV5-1 ASSLGGVHNEQF
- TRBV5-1 ASSIGTTFYNEQF
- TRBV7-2 ASSSPGLAGGSEQF
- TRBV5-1 ASSSGTSAVEQY
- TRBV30 AWSLQGRGSTEAF
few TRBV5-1 ASLATSGGGFNEQF
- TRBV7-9 ASRVQQGLEQF
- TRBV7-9 ASSLGQGVEGYT
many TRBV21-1 ASSKDRIY
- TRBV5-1 ASSPGGPNTGELF
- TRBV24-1 ATSEGGSSYEQY
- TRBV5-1 ATQKGTGSYNEQF
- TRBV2 ASSGTFGTSGLSYEQY
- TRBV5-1 ASMSRGMENEQF
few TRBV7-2 ASSLLVGAYGYT
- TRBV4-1 ASSRKQGLTNEKLF
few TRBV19 ASSILTGGGYEQY
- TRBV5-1 ASSPDGGGYGYT
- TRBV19 ASSQTGERYGYT
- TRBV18 ASSPILTGANTEAF
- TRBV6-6 ASSYSLNRGRDTIY
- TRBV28 ASTELAGPTYEQY
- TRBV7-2 ASSLASTGEYSPLH
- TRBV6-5 ASSYEGLNTEAF
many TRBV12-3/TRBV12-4 ASSLGGDSPLH
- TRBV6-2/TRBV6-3 ASCPGGRNYEQY
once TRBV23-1 ASSQGQGSAQY
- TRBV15 ATSREPGGQNTEAF
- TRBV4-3 ASSQEAGGRGDTQY
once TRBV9 ASSRTSGTLEDIQY
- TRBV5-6 ASSYGHGYQPQH
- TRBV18 ASSPAGGNSPLH
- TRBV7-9 ASSFSGGVGEKLF
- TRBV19 ASSMGLAGTYEQY
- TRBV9 ASSITGDNSPLH
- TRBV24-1 ATSGRQGFDNEQF
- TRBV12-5 ASGPPSGGGTYGYT
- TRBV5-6 ASSSSRDRGSTDTQY
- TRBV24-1 ATRGIDSTDTQY
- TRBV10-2 ASARSNQPQH
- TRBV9 ASSVSSPTDTQY
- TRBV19 ASSLRTGGSSNQPQH
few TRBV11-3 ASSLGGQNTEAF
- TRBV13 ASSLGRSNQPQH
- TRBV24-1 ATSDPSGANVLT
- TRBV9 ASSRGQGNYGYT
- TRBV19 ASLDRVSGNTIY
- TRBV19 AASTARTDTQY
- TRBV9 ASSPTTGYEQY
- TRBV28 ASRTPGSANQAF
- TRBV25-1 ASSGTGANSPLH
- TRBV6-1 ASSDALPNSPLH
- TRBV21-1 ASSKARPGSLSNQPQH